Shown below are 19 T cell receptor beta chains from a single sample sequenced in a study of blood T cell repertoires in COVID-19. Using immunoSEQ multiplex PCR, the repertoire was profiled, and TCRdb retains in-frame clones only, with some absent. Of 55,000 to 70,000 clones in the sample, around 86% were seen once. Material: peripheral blood. These receptors were taken from a woman younger than 35 with acute or convalescent COVID-19.

The chain joins TRBV6-1 to TRBJ1-1; weak D call: TRBD1 (6 bases). The CDR3 sequence is 15 residues long. Germline V gives CDR1 MNHNS, CDR2 SASEGT. Trimming shortened V by 3 bases and J by 0 bases, and 11 bases separated the two germline ends. As DNA, the CDR3 is TGTGCCAGCAGTGACAGGGGACCCATGAACACTGAAGCTTTCTTT. Protein sequence: CASSDRGPMNTEAFF.

The genes are TRBV7-2 and TRBJ2-7; D possibly corresponds to TRBD1 (6 bases). This CDR3 spans 17 amino acids. CDR1 and CDR2 (germline): SGHTA, FQGNSA. Between the trimmed V and J ends, which lost 1 base and 1 base, there was a span of 17 bases. The CDR3 reads CASSLEGWWQGSYEQYF. CDR3 bases: TGTGCCAGCAGCTTAGAGGGTTGGTGGCAGGGGTCCTACGAGCAGTACTTC.

The chain has TRBV29-1 and TRBJ1-3; the D is unclear. This CDR3 is 13 amino acids long. From germline, CDR1 is SQVTM and CDR2 ANQGSEA. V dropped 5 bases and J dropped 4 bases, with 12 bases sitting between them. Written as DNA, the CDR3 is TGCAGCGTTCAGCGGTCAAAGGGAAACACCATATATTTT. Its translation is CSVQRSKGNTIYF.

V and J are TRBV7-2 and TRBJ1-4; 7 bases align to TRBD1. Germline values: CDR1 SGHTA, CDR2 FQGNSA. The length of the CDR3 is 15 residues. V dropped 5 bases and J dropped 8; count of bases not matched to a gene: 11. The CDR3 nucleotides are TGTGCCAGCAGCGCACGACAGGGTGGGAACGAAAAACTGTTTTTT. Translating it yields CASSARQGGNEKLFF.

The chain uses TRBV3-1 (or the pseudogene TRBV3-2) and TRBJ2-1; 9 bases match TRBD2. The germline gives CDR1 LGHDT, CDR2 YNNKEL (reference sequence). J lost 8 bases, V lost 4 bases, and 3 bases had no gene match. This CDR3 has 13 residues. Written as DNA, the CDR3 is TGTGCCAGCAGCCGGCGGGAGGGCGATGAGCAGTTCTTC. Translating it yields CASSRREGDEQFF.

The chain joins TRBV21-1 to TRBJ2-1; the table's D gene call, TRBD2, was not cross checked with the DNA. TRBV21-1 is a recognized pseudogene. There are 21 residues in the CDR3. The CDR3 DNA sequence: TGTGCCAGCAGCAAACGCTATTGCCGTACTACTAGCCCCGATTTTGTTAATGAGCAGTTCTTC. Protein product: CASSKRYCRTTSPDFVNEQFF.

The chain employs TRBV12-2 and TRBJ2-3; the D call in the table, TRBD2, was not verified against the DNA. TRBV12-2 is flagged as a pseudogene. The CDR3 is 15 residues long. CDR3 amino acids: CASRSRGLVTDTQYF. CDR3 DNA: TGTGCAAGTCGCAGTAGAGGACTAGTCACAGATACGCAGTATTTT.

The chain is built from TRBV19 and TRBJ1-4; D is ambiguous. Germline V gene data show CDR1 as LNHDA and CDR2 as SQIVND (reference sequence). Trimming removed 5 bases from V and 2 bases from J, with 9 bases in between. This CDR3 comprises 14 residues. This CDR3 reads CASSSGWTNEKLFF. The CDR3 coding sequence is TGTGCCAGTAGTTCGGGATGGACTAATGAAAAACTGTTTTTT.

The chain links TRBV5-8 to TRBJ2-4; perhaps TRBD2 as D (7 bases). The CDR3 spans 14 residues. The ends were cut back, 1 base at V and 9 bases at J, with 14 bases in the middle. Germline V gene lookup returns CDR1 SGHTS and CDR2 YDEGEE. The CDR3 loop reads CASSLSGGAGIQYF. For the CDR3, the DNA is TGTGCCAGCAGCTTGTCTGGGGGGGCCGGCATTCAGTACTTC.

The chain carries TRBV5-1 and TRBJ2-3, with D unclear. The germline CDR1 and CDR2 sequences are SGHRS and YFSETQ. The CDR3 runs 17 residues. Between the trimmed V and J ends, which lost 4 bases and 7 bases, there was a span of 25 bases. CDR3 protein: CASSLPEVVFTVNTQYF. In DNA, the CDR3 is TGCGCCAGCAGCCTCCCAGAAGTCGTATTCACAGTGAATACGCAGTATTTT.

This chain joins TRBV20-1 and TRBJ2-5; the D gene is possibly TRBD2 (6 bases). Germline V gene lookup returns CDR1 DFQATT and CDR2 SNEGSKA (reference sequence). This CDR3 contains 15 residues. V was cut by 6 bases and J by 0 bases, with 17 bases left in between. The CDR3 sequence is CSASPGTWYQETQYF. DNA for the CDR3: TGCAGTGCAAGTCCCGGGACTTGGTACCAAGAGACCCAGTACTTC.

V usage is TRBV5-1 and J usage is TRBJ2-2; D is ambiguous. V was clipped by 7 bases and J by 5 bases, with 30 bases between them. The CDR3 contains 19 residues. Germline CDR1 SGHRS, CDR2 YFSETQ. The CDR3 sequence: CASSSGSTLSHMTTGELFF. CDR3 DNA sequence: TGCGCCAGCTCTAGTGGGTCGACGCTGTCCCACATGACGACCGGGGAGCTGTTTTTT.

The table lists this clone with a few counts. The chain employs TRBV7-2 and TRBJ2-7, with a weak D call TRBD1 (6 bases). Per germline, CDR1 SGHTA and CDR2 FQGNSA. V lost 3 bases to trimming and J lost 2 bases, with 17 bases between them. The CDR3 is 16 residues long. This chain's CDR3 is CASSFVASDRAYEQYF. DNA for the CDR3: TGTGCCAGCAGCTTCGTTGCTTCGGACAGAGCCTACGAGCAGTACTTC.

The rearrangement links TRBV2 to TRBJ1-6, with D unresolved. Trimming removed 11 bases from V and 9 bases from J, with 17 bases in between. The CDR3 is made up of 13 amino acids. Germline V CDR1 and CDR2: SNHLY, FYNNEI. CDR3 residues: CAASGARSSPLHF. In DNA, the CDR3 is TGTGCCGCCTCCGGAGCGCGGTCTTCACCCCTCCACTTT.

Written as DNA, the CDR3 is TGCGCCAGCAGCTTGGCCACAGTTAATTCACCCCTCCACTTT. It yields the protein CASSLATVNSPLHF. The chain is built from TRBV5-1 and TRBJ1-6; D is unclear. This CDR3 is 14 amino acids long. V lost 0 bases and J lost 6, with 7 bases in between. Germline CDR1 and CDR2: SGHRS and YFSETQ.

This chain connects TRBV28 to TRBJ1-1; maybe TRBD1 (5 bases). Germline V CDR1 and CDR2: MDHEN, SYDVKM. The CDR3 runs to 12 residues. The V end was cut by 3 bases, the J end by 6 bases, with 8 bases between. CDR3: CASSFSGSEAFF. CDR3 DNA sequence: TGTGCCAGCAGTTTTTCAGGGTCTGAAGCTTTCTTT.

The chain has TRBV7-8 and TRBJ1-1; D may be TRBD1 (5 bases). V was shortened by 3 bases and J by 0 bases, with 14 bases between the two germline ends. Germline CDR1 and CDR2: SGHVS and FQNEAQ. This CDR3 region has 16 residues. This CDR3 reads CASSFGTWALNTEAFF. In DNA form, the CDR3 reads TGTGCCAGCAGCTTCGGGACTTGGGCCTTGAACACTGAAGCTTTCTTT.

The chain links TRBV5-8 to TRBJ2-1; weak D call: TRBD2 (6 bases). Looked up from germline, CDR1 is SGHTS and CDR2 is YDEGEE. The CDR3 is made up of 14 amino acids. V was cut by 0 bases and J by 5 bases, with 9 bases left in between. The CDR3 sequence: CASSLGLANNEQFF. As DNA, the CDR3 is TGTGCCAGCAGCTTGGGGCTAGCGAACAATGAGCAGTTCTTC. Together with reference TRBV5-8 and TRBJ2-1, the CDR3 gives the full variable domain: EAGVTQSPTHLIKTRGQQATLRCSPISGHTSVYWYQQALGLGLQFLLWYDEGEERNRGNFPPRFSGRQFPNYSSELNVNALELEDSALYLCASSLGLANNEQFFGPGTRLTVL.

The chain carries TRBV30 and TRBJ1-6; D gene ambiguous. This CDR3 is 15 amino acids long. V was pared by 3 bases and J by 3 bases, with 12 bases between. The V gene's germline CDR1 is GTSNPN and CDR2 SVGIG (reference sequence). The CDR3: CAWRLLTDYNSPLHF. The CDR3 nucleotides are TGTGCCTGGAGATTGCTCACAGACTATAATTCACCCCTCCACTTT.